The TCR beta chain described here comes from a study of blood T cell repertoires in COVID-19. Study overall: From T cells, B-cell-depleted T cells, or PBMCs came the material, which was cDNA or gDNA.

There are a few counts of this clone. V was clipped by 3 bases and J by 7 bases; unmatched bases: 8. Germline V gene sequence: CDR1 KGHSH, CDR2 LQKENI. The CDR3 covers 16 residues. Method: immunoSEQ multiplex PCR; TCRdb's copy keeps in-frame clones and lacks some. The sample yields some 260,000 clones, about four fifths seen once. The chain employs TRBV18 and TRBJ2-3; TRBD2 aligns across 12 bases. Sequencing was performed on peripheral blood. The TCR comes from an elderly man with acute or convalescent COVID-19. CDR3 sequence (DNA): TGTGCCAGCTCACCTCCTAGCGGGAGGGCCCAAAATACGCAGTATTTT. Translating it yields CASSPPSGRAQNTQYF. The full variable domain, completed using reference TRBV18 and TRBJ2-3, is NAGVMQNPRHLVRRRGQEARLRCSPMKGHSHVYWYRQLPEEGLKFMVYLQKENIIDESGMPKERFSAEFPKEGPSILRIQQVVRGDSAAYFCASSPPSGRAQNTQYFGPGTRLTVL.